This TCR delta chain stems from a study of gamma-delta T cells after stem cell transplantation. Points on this clone: A read error likely explains why the TCRdb protein, taken from a much larger clone, differs from this DNA's translation at residue 7; the protein shown is translated from the DNA.

TCRdb reanalysed the RT-PCR reads with CATT. In the table there are about 2,100 delta-chain clones, about 1.1% of which are singletons. This CDR3 has 18 residues. V lost 5 bases and J lost 0, with 16 bases in between. The germline CDR1 and CDR2 sequences are GEAIGNYY and EKD. The sequenced sample consisted of gamma-delta T cells. The TCR was taken from a human donor. It is not recorded whose cells these are; they may come from a transplant donor. V is TRDV2 and J is TRDJ3, with D maybe TRDD3 (6 bases). The CDR3 region is CACGILRVSSWDTRQMFF. For the CDR3, the DNA is TGTGCCTGTGGGATACTGAGGGTGAGCTCCTGGGACACCCGACAGATGTTTTTC.